One and the same sample provided the 7 T cell receptor beta chains below, sequenced in a study of T cell responses to AZD1222 COVID-19 vaccine. Libraries were prepared by immunoSEQ multiplex PCR; TCRdb keeps only in-frame clonotypes and omits some of them. The data contain tens of thousands of clones, around 88% of them singletons. Sample: peripheral blood, taken 28 days after the second AZD1222 dose. The origin of the receptors is an adult who received the AZD1222 COVID-19 vaccine.

The count of this clone is one. The genes are TRBV5-5 and TRBJ1-5; 11 nucleotides align to TRBD1. Per germline, CDR1 SGHKS and CDR2 YYEKEE (reference sequence). The length of the CDR3 is 18 residues. The ends lost 5 bases at V and 1 base at J; junction bases unmatched: 11. CDR3 DNA: TGTGCCAGCAGTTCCGGGACAGGGGGTCTTGGAAGCAATCAGCCCCAGCATTTT. It translates to CASSSGTGGLGSNQPQHF.

Remarks on this clone: Different DNA sequences within this sample yield the same CDR3. The genes are TRBV2 and TRBJ2-7; 10 positions agree with TRBD1. This CDR3 comprises 12 residues. The germline V gene encodes CDR1 SNHLY and CDR2 FYNNEI. V lost 6 bases, J lost 4 bases, and 0 bases stayed unmatched. In nucleotides, the CDR3 is TGTGCCAGCAGGGACAGGGGGTACGAGCAGTACTTC. Protein product: CASRDRGYEQYF.

The chain employs TRBV7-9 and TRBJ2-5; D is possibly TRBD2 (5 bases). The CDR3 totals 13 residues. V dropped 8 bases and J dropped 0 bases, with 10 bases sitting between them. Per the germline V gene, CDR1 is SEHNR and CDR2 is FQNEAQ (reference sequence). CDR3 sequence (DNA): TGTGCCAGCGTTACGGGAAACCAAGAGACCCAGTACTTC. This translates into CASVTGNQETQYF.

The chain employs TRBV24-1 and TRBJ2-5; TRBD1 matches at 8 bases. Germline CDR1 reads KGHDR; CDR2 reads SFDVKD. The CDR3 has 15 residues. After removal of 4 bases from V and 1 base from J, the junction contained 4 bases not matched to a gene. The CDR3 region is CATSDHRGFQETQYF. CDR3 bases: TGTGCCACCAGTGACCACAGGGGGTTCCAAGAGACCCAGTACTTC.

This chain links TRBV12-3 or TRBV12-4 with TRBJ1-2; D gene ambiguous. The CDR3 extends over 13 amino acids. Trimming shortened V by 3 bases and J by 4 bases, and 9 bases separated the two germline ends. CDR3 nucleotide sequence: TGTGCCAGCAGTTTCCCCCAGCTCTATGGCTACACCTTC. This sequence encodes CASSFPQLYGYTF.

The V call is TRBV19, the J call TRBJ1-2; no clear D gene. Germline assignment: CDR1 LNHDA and CDR2 SQIVND (reference sequence). Trimming shortened V by 4 bases and J by 6 bases, and 12 bases separated the two germline ends. The CDR3 totals 13 residues. DNA for the CDR3: TGTGCCAGTAGTAGGGCGGCATCTAATGGCTACACCTTC. Protein: CASSRAASNGYTF.

The rearrangement uses TRBV5-5 and TRBJ2-3; perhaps TRBD2 as D (5 bases). CDR1 and CDR2 (germline): SGHKS, YYEKEE (reference sequence). This CDR3 spans 15 amino acids. The V end was cut by 0 bases, the J end by 0 bases, with 8 bases between. The CDR3 spells CASSLGGPSTDTQYF. CDR3 nucleotide sequence: TGTGCCAGCAGCTTGGGAGGGCCTAGCACAGATACGCAGTATTTT.